Sequencing of this T cell receptor (beta chain) was carried out in a study of vaccination and CD4 T cells after COVID-19. Study-wide background: The cells were exposed to overlapping spike peptides originating from SARS-CoV-2, HCoV-NL63, HCoV-OC43 and HCoV-229E for stimulation.

Researchers used the Oncomine TCR Beta short-read assay to sequence DNA from cultured CD4+ T cells. TCRdb re-derived calls from the PCR reads in MiXCR, one entry per CDR3 protein. The sample lists about 11,000 distinct CDR3 sequences, 77% occurring once. The treatment here: roughly ten-day PBMC culture with coronavirus spike peptide pools or control peptides (ViraFEST assay). The germline gives CDR1 DFQATT, CDR2 SNEGSKA (reference sequence). The CDR3 totals 13 residues. V lost 6 bases to trimming and J lost 2 bases; unmatched junction nucleotides: 6. About this clonotype: The antigen is not known.

This chain joins TRBV20-1 and TRBJ2-5; 7 bases are shared with TRBD2. Specimen: CD4+ T cells from blood, cultured in vitro. The TCR sequence derives from a human donor who had recovered from COVID-19. The CDR3 region is CSATWGGQETQYF. Written as DNA, the CDR3 is TGCAGTGCCACGTGGGGGGGACAAGAGACCCAGTACTTC.